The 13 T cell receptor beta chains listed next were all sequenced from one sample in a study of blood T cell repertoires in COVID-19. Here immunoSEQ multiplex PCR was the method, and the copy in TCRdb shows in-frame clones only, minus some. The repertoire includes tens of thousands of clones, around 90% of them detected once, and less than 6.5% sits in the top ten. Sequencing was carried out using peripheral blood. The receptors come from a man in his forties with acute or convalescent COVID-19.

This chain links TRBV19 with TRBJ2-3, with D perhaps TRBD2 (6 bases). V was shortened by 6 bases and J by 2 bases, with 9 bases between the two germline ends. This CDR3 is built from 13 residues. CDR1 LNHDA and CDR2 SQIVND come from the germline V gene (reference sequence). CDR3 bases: TGTGCCAGTAGGGACTATATCACAGATACGCAGTATTTT. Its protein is CASRDYITDTQYF.

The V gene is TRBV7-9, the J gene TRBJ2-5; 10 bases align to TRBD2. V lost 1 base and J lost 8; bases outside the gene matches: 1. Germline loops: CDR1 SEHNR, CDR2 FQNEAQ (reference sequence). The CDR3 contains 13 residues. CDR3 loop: CASSLGLAGTQYF. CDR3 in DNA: TGTGCCAGCAGCTTAGGACTAGCGGGTACCCAGTACTTC. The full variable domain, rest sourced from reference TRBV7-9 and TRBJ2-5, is DTGVSQNPRHKITKRGQNVTFRCDPISEHNRLYWYRQTLGQGPEFLTYFQNEAQLEKSRLLSDRFSAERPKGSFSTLEIQRTEQGDSAMYLCASSLGLAGTQYFGPGTRLLVL.

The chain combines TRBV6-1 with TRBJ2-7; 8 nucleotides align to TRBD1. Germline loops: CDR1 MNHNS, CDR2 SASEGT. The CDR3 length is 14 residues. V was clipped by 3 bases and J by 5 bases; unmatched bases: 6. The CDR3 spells CASSENRGNNEQYF. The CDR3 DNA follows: TGTGCCAGCAGTGAGAACAGGGGGAACAACGAGCAGTACTTC.

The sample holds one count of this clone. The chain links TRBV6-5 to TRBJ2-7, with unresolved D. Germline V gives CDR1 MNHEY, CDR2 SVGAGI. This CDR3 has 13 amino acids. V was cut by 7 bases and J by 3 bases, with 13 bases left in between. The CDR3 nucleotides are TGTGCCAGCATATCAGGTAACGGCTACGAGCAGTACTTC. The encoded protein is CASISGNGYEQYF.

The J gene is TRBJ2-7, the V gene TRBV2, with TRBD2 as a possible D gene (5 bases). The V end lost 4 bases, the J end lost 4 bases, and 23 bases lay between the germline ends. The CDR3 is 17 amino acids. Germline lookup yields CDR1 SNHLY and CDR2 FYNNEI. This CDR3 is CASSAPPREGLRYEQYF. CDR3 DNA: TGTGCCAGCAGTGCCCCCCCACGTGAGGGTTTGAGGTACGAGCAGTACTTC.

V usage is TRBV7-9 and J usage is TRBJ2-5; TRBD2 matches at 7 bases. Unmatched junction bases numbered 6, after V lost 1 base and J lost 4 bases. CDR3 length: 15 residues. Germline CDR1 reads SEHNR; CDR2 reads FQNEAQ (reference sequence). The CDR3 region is CASSLGRLAGETQYF. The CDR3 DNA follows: TGTGCCAGCAGCTTAGGTCGACTAGCAGGAGAGACCCAGTACTTC.

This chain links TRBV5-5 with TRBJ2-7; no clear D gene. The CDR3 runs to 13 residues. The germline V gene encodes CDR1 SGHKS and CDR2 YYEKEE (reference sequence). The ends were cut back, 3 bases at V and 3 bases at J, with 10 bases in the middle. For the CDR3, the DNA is TGTGCCAGCAGCTCCGAGAGCCTCTACGAGCAGTACTTC. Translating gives CASSSESLYEQYF.

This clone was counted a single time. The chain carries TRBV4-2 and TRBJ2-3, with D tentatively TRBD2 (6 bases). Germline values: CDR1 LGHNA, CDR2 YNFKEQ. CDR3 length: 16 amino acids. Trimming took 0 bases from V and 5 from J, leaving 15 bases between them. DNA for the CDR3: TGTGCCAGCAGCCAAGAAGCGGGCCTCGAGGAAGATACGCAGTATTTT. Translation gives CASSQEAGLEEDTQYF.

CDR3 sequence: CASSIRGPNQPQHF. The CDR3 nucleotides are TGTGCCAGTAGTATAAGGGGTCCTAATCAGCCCCAGCATTTT. The chain combines TRBV19 with TRBJ1-5; D might be TRBD1 (5 bases). CDR3 size: 14 residues. Trimming left V 2 bases short and J 4 bases short, with 9 bases between. The germline V gene has CDR1 LNHDA and CDR2 SQIVND (reference sequence).

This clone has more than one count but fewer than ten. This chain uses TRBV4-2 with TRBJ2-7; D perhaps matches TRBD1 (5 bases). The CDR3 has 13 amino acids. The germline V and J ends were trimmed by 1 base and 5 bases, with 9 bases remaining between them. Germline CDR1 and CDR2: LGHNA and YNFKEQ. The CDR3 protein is CASSQVSQDEQYF. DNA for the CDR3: TGTGCCAGCAGCCAAGTGTCACAGGACGAGCAGTACTTC.

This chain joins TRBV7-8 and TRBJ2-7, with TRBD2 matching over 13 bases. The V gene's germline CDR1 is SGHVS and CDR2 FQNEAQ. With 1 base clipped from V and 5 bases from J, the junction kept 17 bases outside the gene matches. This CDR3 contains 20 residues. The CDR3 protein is CASSLEKWTSGRYWENEQYF. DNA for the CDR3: TGTGCCAGCAGCTTAGAGAAATGGACTAGCGGGAGATATTGGGAAAACGAGCAGTACTTC.

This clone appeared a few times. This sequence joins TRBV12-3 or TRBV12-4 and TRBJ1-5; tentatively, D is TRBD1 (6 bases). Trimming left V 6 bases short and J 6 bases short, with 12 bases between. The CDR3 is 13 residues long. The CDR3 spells CASSRTGSQPQHF. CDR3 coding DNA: TGTGCCAGCAGCCGTACAGGGTCTCAGCCCCAGCATTTT.

Here the CDR3 reads CASSEVQGTEAFF. The CDR3 bases are TGTGCCAGCAGTGAAGTTCAGGGGACTGAAGCTTTCTTT. The chain employs TRBV6-1 and TRBJ1-1; maybe TRBD1 (6 bases). The CDR3 runs to 13 residues. Germline assignment: CDR1 MNHNS and CDR2 SASEGT. V dropped 1 base and J dropped 5 bases, with 8 bases sitting between them.